The entry below gives a single TCR beta chain sequence along with its context. This sample stems from a study of blood T cell repertoires in COVID-19. Looking at the study overall: The United States, Italy and Spain provided the acute and convalescent COVID-19 samples.

Trimming took 4 bases from V and 2 from J, leaving 17 bases between them. CDR3 size: 16 residues. Germline CDR1 and CDR2: SGHTA and FQGNSA. Authors' processing steps: From reference gene primer amplification, estimates of nucleated cell counts were derived. Sequencing was performed with immunoSEQ multiplex PCR; in TCRdb, only in-frame clones are kept and a portion is missing. The D gene and trimming were derived from the DNA, and the V and J assignments and clone size from that table. The sample shows about 220,000 clones, around 82% of them seen only once. The genes are TRBV7-2 and TRBJ2-5; the D gene is possibly TRBD1 (5 bases). This TCR was sampled from a woman in her sixties or seventies with acute or convalescent COVID-19. Sequencing used peripheral blood. CDR3 protein: CASSSGAITLQETQYF. The CDR3 nucleotides are TGTGCCAGCAGCTCTGGGGCGATTACACTGCAAGAGACCCAGTACTTC.